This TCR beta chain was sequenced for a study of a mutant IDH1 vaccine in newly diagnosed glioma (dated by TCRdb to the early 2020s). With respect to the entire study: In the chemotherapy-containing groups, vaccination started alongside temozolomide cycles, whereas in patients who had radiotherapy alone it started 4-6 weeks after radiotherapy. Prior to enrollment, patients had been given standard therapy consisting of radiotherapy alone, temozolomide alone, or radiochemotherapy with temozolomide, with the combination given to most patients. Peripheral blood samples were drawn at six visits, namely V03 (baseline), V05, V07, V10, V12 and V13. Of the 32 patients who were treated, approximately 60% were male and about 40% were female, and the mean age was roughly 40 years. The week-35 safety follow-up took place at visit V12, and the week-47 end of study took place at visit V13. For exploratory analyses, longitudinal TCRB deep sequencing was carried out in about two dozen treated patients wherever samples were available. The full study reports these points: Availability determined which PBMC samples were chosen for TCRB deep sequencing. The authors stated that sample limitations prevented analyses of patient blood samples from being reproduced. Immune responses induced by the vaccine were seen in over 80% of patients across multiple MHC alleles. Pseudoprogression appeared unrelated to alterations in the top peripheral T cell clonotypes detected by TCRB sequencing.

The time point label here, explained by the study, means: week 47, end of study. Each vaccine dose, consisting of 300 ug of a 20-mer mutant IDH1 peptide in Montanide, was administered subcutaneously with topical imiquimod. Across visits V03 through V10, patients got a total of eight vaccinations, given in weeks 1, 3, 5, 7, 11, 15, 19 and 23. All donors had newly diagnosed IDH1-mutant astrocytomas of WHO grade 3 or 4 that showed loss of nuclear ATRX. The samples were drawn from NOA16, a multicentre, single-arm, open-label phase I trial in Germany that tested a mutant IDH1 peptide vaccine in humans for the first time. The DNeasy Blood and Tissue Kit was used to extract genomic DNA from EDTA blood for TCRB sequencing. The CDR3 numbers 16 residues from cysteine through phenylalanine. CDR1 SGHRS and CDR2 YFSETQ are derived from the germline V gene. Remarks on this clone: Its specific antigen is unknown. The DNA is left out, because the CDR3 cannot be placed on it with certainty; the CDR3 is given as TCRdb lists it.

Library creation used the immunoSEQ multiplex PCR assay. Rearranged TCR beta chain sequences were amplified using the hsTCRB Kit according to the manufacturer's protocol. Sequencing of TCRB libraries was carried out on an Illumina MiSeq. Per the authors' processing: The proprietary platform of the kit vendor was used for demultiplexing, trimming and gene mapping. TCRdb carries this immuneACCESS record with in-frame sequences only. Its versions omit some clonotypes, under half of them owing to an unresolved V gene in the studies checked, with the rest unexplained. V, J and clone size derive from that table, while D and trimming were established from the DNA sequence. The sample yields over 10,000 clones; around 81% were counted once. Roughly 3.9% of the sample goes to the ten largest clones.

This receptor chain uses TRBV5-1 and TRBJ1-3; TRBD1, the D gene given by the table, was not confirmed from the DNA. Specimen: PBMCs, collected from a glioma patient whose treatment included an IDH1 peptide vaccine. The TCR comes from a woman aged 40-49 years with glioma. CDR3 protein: CASSSFGPGEGNTIYF.